By proportion, the clone carrying this T cell receptor beta chain is medium-sized. What it binds is unknown. Carried by each TCR cDNA molecule was a unique molecular identifier. MiXCR, run by TCRdb on the 5' RACE reads, gives a single entry per CDR3 protein. The repertoire consists of some 2,100 distinct CDR3 sequences, with 8.5% to 10% occurring once and the leading ten covering about 10%. The sample is drawn from a study of spatial heterogeneity in lung cancer. Notes on the study in general: Expanded intratumoral alpha and beta TCR counts tracked tumor mutation counts. The study estimated around 6.5% alpha and approximately 14% beta chain coverage of tumor T cells.

The time point here: sample taken at primary tumor resection. The 60 to 80 donors had untreated early-stage non-small cell lung cancer. The CDR3 is 16 amino acids. Germline V gives CDR1 SGHRS, CDR2 YFSETQ. Trimming cost V 0 bases and J 7 bases; bases outside gene matches: 6. The V gene is TRBV5-1, the J gene TRBJ2-2, with 10 bases identical to TRBD2. The specimen was lung tumor tissue, collected at surgery. The receptor was isolated from a female donor with early-stage non-small cell lung cancer. As DNA, the CDR3 is TGCGCCAGCAGCTTGGGAGCTAGCGGGAGTAGCGGGGAGCTGTTTTTT. The encoded protein is CASSLGASGSSGELFF.